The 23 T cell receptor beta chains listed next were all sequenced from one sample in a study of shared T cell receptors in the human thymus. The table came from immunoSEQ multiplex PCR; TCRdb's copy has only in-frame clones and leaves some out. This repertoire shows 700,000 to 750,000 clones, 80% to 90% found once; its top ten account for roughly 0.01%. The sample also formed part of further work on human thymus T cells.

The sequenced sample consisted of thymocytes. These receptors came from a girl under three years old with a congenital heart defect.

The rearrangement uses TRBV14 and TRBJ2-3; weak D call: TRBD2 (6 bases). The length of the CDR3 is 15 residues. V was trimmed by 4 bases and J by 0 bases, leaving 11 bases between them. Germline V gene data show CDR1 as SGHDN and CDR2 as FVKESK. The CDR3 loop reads CASSPGGTSTDTQYF. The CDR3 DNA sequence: TGTGCCAGCAGCCCAGGAGGGACTAGCACAGATACGCAGTATTTT.

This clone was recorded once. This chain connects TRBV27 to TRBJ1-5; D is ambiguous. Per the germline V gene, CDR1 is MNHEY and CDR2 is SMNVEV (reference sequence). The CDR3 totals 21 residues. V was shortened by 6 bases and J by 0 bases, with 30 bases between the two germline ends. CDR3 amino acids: CASRPISRETQFFHSNQPQHF. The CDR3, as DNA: TGTGCCAGCAGACCTATTAGTAGGGAGACACAGTTTTTTCATAGCAATCAGCCCCAGCATTTT.

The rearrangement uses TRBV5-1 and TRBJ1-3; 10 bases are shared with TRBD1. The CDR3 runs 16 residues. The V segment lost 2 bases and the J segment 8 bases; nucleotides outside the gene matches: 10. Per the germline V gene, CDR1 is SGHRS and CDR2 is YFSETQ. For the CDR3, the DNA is TGCGCCAGCAGCTTCACCGGACAGGGGGGGACGGACACCATATATTTT. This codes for CASSFTGQGGTDTIYF.

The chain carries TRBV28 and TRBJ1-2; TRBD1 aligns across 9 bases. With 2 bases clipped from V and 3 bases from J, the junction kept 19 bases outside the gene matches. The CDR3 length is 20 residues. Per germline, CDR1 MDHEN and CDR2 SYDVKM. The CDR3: CASSLGGWGTGNLRDYGYTF. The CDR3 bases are TGTGCCAGCAGTTTAGGTGGATGGGGGACAGGGAATTTGAGGGACTATGGCTACACCTTC.

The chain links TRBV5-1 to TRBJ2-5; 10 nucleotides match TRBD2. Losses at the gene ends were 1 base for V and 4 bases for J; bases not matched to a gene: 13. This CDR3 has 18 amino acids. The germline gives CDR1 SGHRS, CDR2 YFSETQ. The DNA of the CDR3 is TGCGCCAGCAGCTTGTATAGCGGGGGGCCAAACTGGCCAGAGACCCAGTACTTC. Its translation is CASSLYSGGPNWPETQYF.

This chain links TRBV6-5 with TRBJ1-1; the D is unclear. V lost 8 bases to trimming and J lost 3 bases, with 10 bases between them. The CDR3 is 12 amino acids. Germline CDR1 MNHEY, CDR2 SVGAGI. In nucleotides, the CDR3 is TGTGCCAGCGGCAGGTCCGACACTGAAGCTTTCTTT. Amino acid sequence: CASGRSDTEAFF.

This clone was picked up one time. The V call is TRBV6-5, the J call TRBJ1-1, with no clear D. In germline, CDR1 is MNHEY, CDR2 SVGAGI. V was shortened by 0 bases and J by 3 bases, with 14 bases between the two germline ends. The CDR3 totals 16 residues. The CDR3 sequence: CASSYSRVRHYTEAFF. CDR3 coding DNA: TGTGCCAGCAGTTACTCGAGAGTCAGACACTACACTGAAGCTTTCTTT.

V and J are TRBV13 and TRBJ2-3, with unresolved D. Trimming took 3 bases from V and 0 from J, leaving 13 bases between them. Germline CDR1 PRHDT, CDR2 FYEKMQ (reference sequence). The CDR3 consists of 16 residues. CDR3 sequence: CASSFGFRHSTDTQYF. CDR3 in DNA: TGTGCCAGCAGCTTCGGCTTTCGACACAGCACAGATACGCAGTATTTT.

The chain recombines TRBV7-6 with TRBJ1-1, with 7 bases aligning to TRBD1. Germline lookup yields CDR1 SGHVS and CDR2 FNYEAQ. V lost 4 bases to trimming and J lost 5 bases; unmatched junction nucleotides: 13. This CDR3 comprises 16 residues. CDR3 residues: CASSSPGQLLRTEAFF. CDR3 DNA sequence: TGTGCCAGCAGCTCGCCGGGACAGCTTCTCAGGACTGAAGCTTTCTTT.

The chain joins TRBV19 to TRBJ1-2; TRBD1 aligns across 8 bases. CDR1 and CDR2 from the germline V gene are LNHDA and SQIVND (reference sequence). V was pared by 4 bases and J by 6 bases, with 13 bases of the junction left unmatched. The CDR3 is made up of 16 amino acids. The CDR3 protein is CASSTSGGAPLNGYTF. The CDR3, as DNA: TGTGCCAGTAGTACTTCAGGGGGCGCGCCCCTCAATGGCTACACCTTC. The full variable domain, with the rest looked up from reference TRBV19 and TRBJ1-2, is DGGITQSPKYLFRKEGQNVTLSCEQNLNHDAMYWYRQDPGQGLRLIYYSQIVNDFQKGDIAEGYSVSREKKESFPLTVTSAQKNPTAFYLCASSTSGGAPLNGYTFGSGTRLTVV.

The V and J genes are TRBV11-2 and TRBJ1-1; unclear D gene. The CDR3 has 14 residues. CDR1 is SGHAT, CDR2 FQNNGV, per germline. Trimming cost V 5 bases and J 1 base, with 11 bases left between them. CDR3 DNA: TGTGCCAGCAGCCTGTTCCGGGGGAACACTGAAGCTTTCTTT. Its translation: CASSLFRGNTEAFF.

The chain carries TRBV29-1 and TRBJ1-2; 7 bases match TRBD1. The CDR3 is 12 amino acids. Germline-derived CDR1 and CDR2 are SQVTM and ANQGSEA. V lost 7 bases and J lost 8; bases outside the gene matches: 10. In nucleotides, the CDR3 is TGCAGCGCGGTACGGGACAGATGGGGCTACACCTTC. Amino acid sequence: CSAVRDRWGYTF.

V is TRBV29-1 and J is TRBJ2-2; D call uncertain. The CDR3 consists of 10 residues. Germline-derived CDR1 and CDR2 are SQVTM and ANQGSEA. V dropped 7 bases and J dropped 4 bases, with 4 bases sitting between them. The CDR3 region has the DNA TGCAGCGCTTTCACCGGGGAGCTGTTTTTT. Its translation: CSAFTGELFF.

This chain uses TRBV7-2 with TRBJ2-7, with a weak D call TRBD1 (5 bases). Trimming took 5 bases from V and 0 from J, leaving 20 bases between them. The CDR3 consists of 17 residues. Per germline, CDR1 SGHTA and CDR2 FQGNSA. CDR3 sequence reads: CASSLFMLGRLSYEQYF. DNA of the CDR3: TGTGCCAGCAGCCTTTTCATGTTGGGGCGTCTCTCCTACGAGCAGTACTTC. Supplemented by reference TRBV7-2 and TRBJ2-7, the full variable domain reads GAGVSQSPSNKVTEKGKDVELRCDPISGHTALYWYRQSLGQGLEFLIYFQGNSAPDKSGLPSDRFSAERTGGSVSTLTIQRTQQEDSAVYLCASSLFMLGRLSYEQYFGPGTRLTVT.

In DNA form, the CDR3 reads TGCAGCGTTGAAGATAGAGGGCGACTGTTTTTT. Encoded protein: CSVEDRGRLFF. The chain combines TRBV29-1 with TRBJ1-4; D call uncertain. Germline-derived CDR1 and CDR2 are SQVTM and ANQGSEA. The CDR3 consists of 11 residues. The V end lost 0 bases, the J end lost 13 bases, and 9 bases lay between the germline ends.

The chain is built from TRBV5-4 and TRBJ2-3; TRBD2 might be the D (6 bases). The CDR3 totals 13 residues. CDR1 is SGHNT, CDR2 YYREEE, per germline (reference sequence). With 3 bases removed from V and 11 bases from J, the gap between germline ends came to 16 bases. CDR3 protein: CASSSYGGPRQYF. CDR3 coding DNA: TGTGCCAGCAGCTCTTACGGGGGACCCCGGCAGTATTTT.

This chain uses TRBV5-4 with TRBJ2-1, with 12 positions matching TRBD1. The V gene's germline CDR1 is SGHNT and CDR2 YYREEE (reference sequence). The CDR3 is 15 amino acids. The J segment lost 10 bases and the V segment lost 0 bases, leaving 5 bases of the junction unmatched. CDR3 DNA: TGTGCCAGCAGCTTGGGGGGACAGGGGGCTATAGAGCAGTTCTTC. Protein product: CASSLGGQGAIEQFF.

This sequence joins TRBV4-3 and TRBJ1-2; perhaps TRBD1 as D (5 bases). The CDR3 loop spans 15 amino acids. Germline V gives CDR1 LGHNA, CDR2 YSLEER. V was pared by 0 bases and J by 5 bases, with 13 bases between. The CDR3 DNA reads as TGCGCCAGCAGCCAAGATTCAGGGATCGGTTATGGCTACACCTTC. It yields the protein CASSQDSGIGYGYTF.

The CDR3 nucleotides are TGTGCCAGCAGCCGGGACTCCAGCTCCTACGAGCAGTACTTC. This sequence encodes CASSRDSSSYEQYF. The rearrangement joins TRBV28 to TRBJ2-7; D possibly corresponds to TRBD2 (6 bases). V lost 6 bases, J lost 0 bases, and 12 bases lay in between. CDR3 length equals 14 residues. Germline loops: CDR1 MDHEN, CDR2 SYDVKM.

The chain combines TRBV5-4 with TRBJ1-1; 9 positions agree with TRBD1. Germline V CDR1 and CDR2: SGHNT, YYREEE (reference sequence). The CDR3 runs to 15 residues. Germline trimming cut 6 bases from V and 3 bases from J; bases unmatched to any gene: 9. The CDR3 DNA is TGTGCCAGCAACACAGGGGGCGGAGAGGACACTGAAGCTTTCTTT. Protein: CASNTGGGEDTEAFF.

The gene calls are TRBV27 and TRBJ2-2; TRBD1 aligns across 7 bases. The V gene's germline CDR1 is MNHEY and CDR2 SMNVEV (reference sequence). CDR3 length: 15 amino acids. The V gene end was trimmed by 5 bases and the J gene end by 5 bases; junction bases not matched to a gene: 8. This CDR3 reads CASSDSGGPTGELFF. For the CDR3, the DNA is TGTGCCAGCAGTGATTCAGGGGGACCTACCGGGGAGCTGTTTTTT.

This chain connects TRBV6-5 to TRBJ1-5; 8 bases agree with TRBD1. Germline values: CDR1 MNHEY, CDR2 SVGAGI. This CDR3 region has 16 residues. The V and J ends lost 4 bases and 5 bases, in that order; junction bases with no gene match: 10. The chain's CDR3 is CASSWTGSGPHQPQHF. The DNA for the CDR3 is TGTGCCAGCAGTTGGACAGGGTCGGGCCCCCATCAGCCCCAGCATTTT.

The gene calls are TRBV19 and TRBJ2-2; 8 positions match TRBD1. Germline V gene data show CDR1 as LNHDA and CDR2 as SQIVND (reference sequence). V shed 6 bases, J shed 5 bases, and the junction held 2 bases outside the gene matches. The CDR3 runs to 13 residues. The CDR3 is CASSGTGTGELFF. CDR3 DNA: TGTGCCAGTAGCGGGACAGGTACCGGGGAGCTGTTTTTT.